The rows below give T cell receptor beta chains drawn from one sample of a study of T cell responses to AZD1222 COVID-19 vaccine. Assay: immunoSEQ multiplex PCR; the TCRdb copy retains only in-frame clones and omits some. Among 85,000 to 130,000 clones listed, approximately 89% were seen once. Sample: peripheral blood, taken on day 0 of AZD1222 vaccination. These receptors were taken from an adult in good health. Both conserved end residues are part of each CDR3. The D gene is left open where the match is weak. Clone sizes are given selectively: once, few, many, or a class where the clone is expanded.

J,size,V,D,DNA,CDR3
TRBJ2-3,.,TRBV9,TRBD2,TGTGCCAGCAGCGACCGACTAGCGGGAGGGGAAGATACGCAGTATTTT,CASSDRLAGGEDTQYF
TRBJ1-3,.,TRBV7-8,.,TGTGCCAGCAGCTTAACCGGTTTCTCTGGAAACACCATATATTTT,CASSLTGFSGNTIYF
TRBJ2-5,.,TRBV6-2/TRBV6-3,TRBD1,TGTGCCAGCAGTTACGGGGGACAGGGTGGTGAGACCCAGTACTTC,CASSYGGQGGETQYF
TRBJ1-4,once,TRBV5-4,.,TGTGCCAGCAGCTTGGGAGGCAGGGTAACTAATGAAAAACTGTTTTTT,CASSLGGRVTNEKLFF
TRBJ1-1,.,TRBV29-1,.,TGCAGCGTTGAAGGCAAGAACACTGAAGCTTTCTTT,CSVEGKNTEAFF
TRBJ2-7,.,TRBV28,.,TGTGCCAGCAGTTCACCCCCTTCCAGCTCCTACGAGCAGTACTTC,CASSSPPSSSYEQYF
TRBJ2-3,.,TRBV7-2,.,TGTGCCAGCAGCCTCCAGCCCCCTCCAGGGGATACGCAGTATTTT,CASSLQPPPGDTQYF
TRBJ1-6,few,TRBV27,TRBD1,TGTGCCAGCAGTTCACGCCGAGGGGGCTCACCCCTCCACTTT,CASSSRRGGSPLHF
TRBJ1-1,.,TRBV5-5,TRBD1,TGTGCCAGCAGCAGGGCAGGGGGCAGGAACACTGAAGCTTTCTTT,CASSRAGGRNTEAFF
TRBJ2-7,.,TRBV4-3,.,TGCGCCAGCAGCCAAGAATGGACCCCTGACTCCTACGAGCAGTACTTC,CASSQEWTPDSYEQYF
TRBJ2-3,.,TRBV28,TRBD1,TGTGCCAGCTCTAGGGGACAGACACCCTCCGGAGATACGCAGTATTTT,CASSRGQTPSGDTQYF
TRBJ2-6,.,TRBV7-6,.,TGTGCCAGCAGCTCAACCTACGTACCAGGGCCTTCTGGGGCCAACGTCCTGACTTTC,CASSSTYVPGPSGANVLTF
TRBJ1-2,.,TRBV6-5,.,TGTGCCAGCAGTTACTCGGACAGTTTTGGCTACACCTTC,CASSYSDSFGYTF
TRBJ1-1,once,TRBV7-2,TRBD1,TGTGCCAGCAGCTTAGGGCCAGGGGGCAATAGAGCTTTCTTT,CASSLGPGGNRAFF